Given below is one T cell receptor beta chain in context. Produced via immunoSEQ multiplex PCR; TCRdb's table is partial and in-frame only. The data show approximately 1,500,000 clones, with 95% to 99% seen just once and less than 0.55% held by the top ten. The sample comes from a study of shared clonotypes between healthy human individuals. The CDR3 sequence is 14 residues long. Germline V gives CDR1 MDHEN, CDR2 SYDVKM. V shed 6 bases and J shed 7 bases, with 16 bases lying between them. This receptor was obtained from a man aged 25 to 45 in good health. The V gene is TRBV28, the J gene TRBJ1-5; unclear D gene. Sequenced sample: naive CD4+ T cells sorted from blood. Subset defined: CD45RA+ positively selected. Written as DNA, the CDR3 is TGTGCCAGCAGACCCTTAGGCCTTGACCAGCCCCAGCATTTT. Residues: CASRPLGLDQPQHF. Full variable domain (outside the CDR3, taken from reference TRBV28 and TRBJ1-5): DVKVTQSSRYLVKRTGEKVFLECVQDMDHENMFWYRQDPGLGLRLIYFSYDVKMKEKGDIPEGYSVSREKKERFSLILESASTNQTSMYLCASRPLGLDQPQHFGDGTRLSIL.